Sequencing of this TCR beta chain was carried out in a study of beta chain features in type 1 diabetes. All of the isolated RNA was reverse transcribed, so expressed TCRB transcripts were sequenced. The table came from immunoSEQ multiplex PCR; TCRdb's copy has only in-frame clones and leaves some out. The data contain under 950,000 clones, 17% of them seen just once; the ten biggest clones take up 0.02% to 0.03%. The CDR3 has 15 residues. Germline loops: CDR1 SGHRS, CDR2 YFSETQ. V was pared by 4 bases and J by 8 bases, with 10 bases of the junction left unmatched. Sequenced input: naive CD4+ T cells from blood. The sequence was collected from a woman under 30 in good health. This sequence joins TRBV5-1 and TRBJ1-4; TRBD1 matches 8 bases. The CDR3 DNA follows: TGCGCCAGCAGCGACTTAGACAGGGGAGACGAAAAACTGTTTTTT. This sequence encodes CASSDLDRGDEKLFF.